The rows below give T cell receptor beta chains drawn from one sample of a study of blood T cell repertoires in COVID-19. Sequencing used immunoSEQ multiplex PCR; TCRdb keeps in-frame clones, though not all of them. The data hold around 140,000 clones, with just under 80% observed a single time. The sequenced sample was peripheral blood. The receptors were gathered from an older woman with acute or convalescent COVID-19. Each CDR3 is given without its conserved first and last residue. The D gene is left open where the match is weak. Size is stated for part of the rows, as once, few or many counts, or as a class when the clone is expanded.

clone_size	d_call	j_call	v_call	cdr3_aa
NA	NA	TRBJ1-3	TRBV27	ASSLRGFSGNTIY
NA	TRBD2	TRBJ2-7	TRBV18	ASSPGGGNEQY
once	TRBD1	TRBJ1-1	TRBV25-1	ASSEWWDSKAF
NA	NA	TRBJ2-7	TRBV5-1	ASSSTYYEQY
NA	NA	TRBJ2-7	TRBV18	ASSPSTPPGEQY
once	TRBD1	TRBJ1-4	TRBV10-3	AISESLAGGNEKLF
NA	TRBD2	TRBJ2-7	TRBV27	ASSFVGGLSGSSYEQY
NA	NA	TRBJ1-6	TRBV7-9	ASSLVAGNSPLH
NA	NA	TRBJ1-2	TRBV28	ASSLLGVYT
few	NA	TRBJ1-2	TRBV2	ASSNIGYT
NA	NA	TRBJ2-1	TRBV29-1	SEGEASYNEQF
NA	NA	TRBJ1-3	TRBV7-9	ASSLTGSSGNTIY
NA	NA	TRBJ1-1	TRBV7-9	ASSLAQGTEAF
NA	NA	TRBJ1-5	TRBV2	ASSEAQLNQPQH
NA	TRBD2	TRBJ2-1	TRBV10-3	AISGSSGNPREQF
NA	TRBD2	TRBJ2-3	TRBV5-4	ASSPGLAGVGTDTQY
few	TRBD2	TRBJ2-2	TRBV9	ASSVVPSGSSYTGELF
NA	TRBD1	TRBJ2-7	TRBV15	ATSKDRGGHEQY
NA	NA	TRBJ2-1	TRBV7-9	ASSPTGALGLPGDTEQF
few	NA	TRBJ2-7	TRBV27	ASWEPNGYEQY
NA	TRBD2	TRBJ2-3	TRBV10-1	ASSPIAGVPTDTQY
NA	NA	TRBJ1-6	TRBV2	AIGVGSSYNSPLH